Sequencing of this TCR beta chain was carried out in a study of blood T cell repertoires in COVID-19. The wider study: Specimens from acute and convalescent COVID-19 originated in the United States, Italy and Spain. In each case, the material was cDNA or gDNA derived from T cells, B-cell-depleted T cells, or PBMCs.

The CDR3 consists of 16 residues. Looked up from germline, CDR1 is SGHRS and CDR2 is YFSETQ. V was trimmed by 4 bases and J by 1 base, leaving 17 bases between them. In the authors' methods: It was from reference gene primer amplification that nucleated cell counts were estimated. Assay used: immunoSEQ multiplex PCR; TCRdb lists only in-frame clones, some missing. The DNA gave D and trimming, while V, J and clone size come from that table. Of roughly 220,000 clones in the sample, around 80% are singletons; the top ten hold 4.5% to 7%. The sequencing input was peripheral blood. The rearrangement uses TRBV5-1 and TRBJ2-5, with TRBD2 as a possible D gene (7 bases). The receptor was derived from a woman in her seventies with acute or convalescent COVID-19. The CDR3 is CASSPKGEGIQETQYF. CDR3 bases: TGCGCCAGCAGCCCCAAGGGGGAGGGGATCCAAGAGACCCAGTACTTC.